One sample yielded the 23 T cell receptor beta chains listed below, sequenced in a study of cytomegalovirus exposure and HLA in healthy donors. Primers included in the PCR were 60 Vbeta and 13 Jbeta primers. Sequenced by immunoSEQ multiplex PCR; TCRdb stores in-frame clones only, minus some. The data show over 90,000 clones, 73% seen once. Sequenced material: PBMCs. These receptors originate from a man aged 40-50 years in good health and CMV-seronegative.

This clone was detected once. V usage is TRBV2 and J usage is TRBJ2-7; 11 nucleotides agree with TRBD2. The J segment lost 7 bases and the V segment lost 7 bases, leaving 9 bases of the junction unmatched. CDR1 and CDR2 from the germline V gene are SNHLY and FYNNEI. This CDR3 spans 14 amino acids. In DNA form, the CDR3 reads TGTGCCAGCATTGATAGCGGGGGGGAACTGGAGCAGTACTTC. This gives the protein CASIDSGGELEQYF.

The rearrangement joins TRBV7-8 to TRBJ1-6; the D gene is possibly TRBD1 (5 bases). V lost 0 bases and J lost 7, with 13 bases in between. Germline assignment: CDR1 SGHVS and CDR2 FQNEAQ. CDR3 length equals 16 residues. The CDR3 region is CASSLARGVLNSPLHF. The CDR3 DNA reads as TGTGCCAGCAGCTTAGCGCGGGGGGTCTTAAATTCACCCCTCCACTTT.

The chain employs TRBV30 and TRBJ2-7; TRBD1 matches at 7 bases. There are 12 residues in the CDR3. Looked up from germline, CDR1 is GTSNPN and CDR2 is SVGIG (reference sequence). The V gene end was trimmed by 0 bases and the J gene end by 6 bases; junction bases not matched to a gene: 2. CDR3: CAWSVTGAEQYF. The DNA of the CDR3 is TGTGCCTGGAGTGTAACAGGGGCCGAGCAGTACTTC.

The chain employs TRBV15 and TRBJ2-7; 7 bases are a match to TRBD1. Germline CDR1 LNHNV, CDR2 YYDKDF (reference sequence). There are 14 residues in the CDR3. The trim removed 2 bases at V and 4 bases at J, leaving 5 bases unmatched. The CDR3 loop is CATSRSTGIYEQYF. The CDR3 bases are TGTGCCACCAGCAGATCGACAGGGATTTACGAGCAGTACTTC.

This chain joins TRBV6-5 and TRBJ2-7, with 7 positions matching TRBD2. Germline loops: CDR1 MNHEY, CDR2 SVGAGI. V trimming: 6 bases; J trimming: 2 bases; junction bases outside the gene matches: 10. The CDR3 contains 15 residues. This CDR3 is CASSPFTGGPYEQYF. In DNA form, the CDR3 reads TGTGCCAGCAGCCCTTTTACGGGGGGTCCCTACGAGCAGTACTTC.

This rearrangement joins TRBV7-2 to TRBJ1-6, with D possibly being TRBD1 (6 bases). This CDR3 region has 16 residues. Germline CDR1 SGHTA, CDR2 FQGNSA. The V and J ends lost 0 bases and 8 bases respectively, with 14 bases between them. CDR3 in amino acids: CASSLALGRGDSPLHF. For the CDR3, the DNA is TGTGCCAGCAGCTTAGCGCTCGGCAGGGGAGATTCACCCCTCCACTTT.

The genes are TRBV2 and TRBJ2-5; possibly TRBD1 for D (6 bases). V was cut by 3 bases and J by 0 bases, with 8 bases left in between. The CDR3 loop spans 14 amino acids. CDR1 and CDR2 from the germline V gene are SNHLY and FYNNEI. CDR3 nucleotides: TGTGCCAGCAGTGACGGGACAAACCAAGAGACCCAGTACTTC. This encodes CASSDGTNQETQYF.

The chain employs TRBV29-1 and TRBJ1-1, with D possibly matching TRBD1 (6 bases). Deletions cut 3 bases from V and 3 bases from J, with 14 bases between. The CDR3 is made up of 14 amino acids. Germline loops: CDR1 SQVTM, CDR2 ANQGSEA. The DNA for the CDR3 is TGCAGCGTTGAGATACAGGGTAGGCACACTGAAGCTTTCTTT. Residues: CSVEIQGRHTEAFF.

This chain connects TRBV6-5 to TRBJ2-7, with 8 positions matching TRBD1. CDR1 is MNHEY and CDR2 is SVGAGI in the germline V gene. CDR3 length equals 14 residues. V shed 6 bases and J 2 bases; nucleotides not matched to a gene: 6. The CDR3 DNA follows: TGTGCCAGCAGAAGACAGGGGAGGACCTACGAGCAGTACTTC. Translation: CASRRQGRTYEQYF.

The rearrangement links TRBV19 to TRBJ2-5; possible D gene TRBD1, 6 bases. V was cut by 6 bases and J by 0 bases, with 11 bases left in between. The CDR3 has 14 residues. The germline V gene has CDR1 LNHDA and CDR2 SQIVND (reference sequence). The CDR3 sequence is CASRRQENQETQYF. CDR3 nucleotides: TGTGCCAGTAGGAGACAGGAAAACCAAGAGACCCAGTACTTC. Supplemented by reference TRBV19 and TRBJ2-5, the full variable domain reads DGGITQSPKYLFRKEGQNVTLSCEQNLNHDAMYWYRQDPGQGLRLIYYSQIVNDFQKGDIAEGYSVSREKKESFPLTVTSAQKNPTAFYLCASRRQENQETQYFGPGTRLLVL.

V is TRBV6-5 and J is TRBJ2-5; TRBD2 matches 9 bases. The CDR3 extends over 13 amino acids. Trimming cost V 8 bases and J 4 bases; bases outside gene matches: 5. From germline, CDR1 is MNHEY and CDR2 SVGAGI. Written as DNA, the CDR3 is TGTGCCAGCGCCGCGGGGGGGCCAGAGACCCAGTACTTC. This gives the protein CASAAGGPETQYF.

V usage is TRBV5-6 and J usage is TRBJ2-5; 7 bases are shared with TRBD2. Trimming at V came to 4 bases and at J to 2 bases, leaving 8 bases not matched to a gene. The CDR3 contains 15 residues. CDR1 and CDR2 (germline): SGHDT, YYEEEE. This CDR3 reads CASSLAGEGQETQYF. The CDR3 DNA is TGTGCCAGCAGCCTCGCGGGGGAAGGGCAAGAGACCCAGTACTTC.

V is TRBV7-3 and J is TRBJ2-3; TRBD2 matches 8 bases. The V and J ends lost 2 bases and 1 base, in that order; junction bases with no gene match: 2. The CDR3 is 15 residues long. Germline CDR1 is SGHTA and CDR2 is FQGTGA. CDR3 bases: TGTGCCAGCAGCTTACGGCGGGGGGGCACAGATACGCAGTATTTT. This codes for CASSLRRGGTDTQYF.

As DNA, the CDR3 is TGTGCCAGCAGCCGAGACAGATACTCCTATGGCTACACCTTC. Its protein is CASSRDRYSYGYTF. The chain recombines TRBV5-4 with TRBJ1-2, with D perhaps matching TRBD1 (5 bases). V was clipped by 4 bases and J by 4 bases, with 14 bases between them. The CDR3 has 14 residues. Germline lookup yields CDR1 SGHNT and CDR2 YYREEE (reference sequence).

The chain carries TRBV5-1 and TRBJ2-1; possibly TRBD2 for D (5 bases). This CDR3 has 13 amino acids. Looked up from germline, CDR1 is SGHRS and CDR2 is YFSETQ. V gave up 4 bases and J gave up 9 bases, with 14 bases separating them. The CDR3 DNA is TGCGCCAGCAGCCCCATTCCGGGGAGTGAGCAGTTCTTC. Translated, it gives CASSPIPGSEQFF.

This clone occurred once. The chain links TRBV6-4 to TRBJ2-3; TRBD2 matches 7 bases. The germline CDR1 and CDR2 sequences are MRHNA and SNTAGT. The CDR3 is 16 residues long. After removal of 6 bases from V and 2 bases from J, the junction contained 11 bases not matched to a gene. CDR3 bases: TGTGCCAGCAGCGAGGAAGCGGGGAGTTTCACAGATACGCAGTATTTT. Translation: CASSEEAGSFTDTQYF.

This chain uses TRBV6-1 with TRBJ2-7; 8 bases map to TRBD1. Per the germline V gene, CDR1 is MNHNS and CDR2 is SASEGT. V was clipped by 5 bases and J by 5 bases; unmatched bases: 2. The CDR3 extends over 12 amino acids. In DNA form, the CDR3 reads TGTGCCAGCAGTCCGACAGGGGACGAGCAGTACTTC. Amino acids: CASSPTGDEQYF.

CDR3 sequence (DNA): TGCGCCAGCAGCTCGGGACAGGGGGGGACCCAGTACTTC. Translating it yields CASSSGQGGTQYF. The J gene is TRBJ2-5, the V gene TRBV5-1, with 11 positions matching TRBD1. The ends lost 3 bases at V and 7 bases at J; junction bases unmatched: 2. From germline, CDR1 is SGHRS and CDR2 YFSETQ. The CDR3 length is 13 residues. Complete variable domain (other parts from reference TRBV5-1 and TRBJ2-5): KAGVTQTPRYLIKTRGQQVTLSCSPISGHRSVSWYQQTPGQGLQFLFEYFSETQRNKGNFPGRFSGRQFSNSRSEMNVSTLELGDSALYLCASSSGQGGTQYFGPGTRLLVL.

This clone was counted a single time. The V and J genes are TRBV5-6 and TRBJ2-3, with TRBD2 identical over 7 bases. CDR1 SGHDT and CDR2 YYEEEE come from the germline V gene. The CDR3 consists of 16 residues. The V gene end was trimmed by 0 bases and the J gene end by 2 bases; junction bases not matched to a gene: 6. CDR3 residues: CASSLARSGDTDTQYF. DNA for the CDR3: TGTGCCAGCAGCTTGGCTCGGAGCGGGGACACAGATACGCAGTATTTT.

CDR3 sequence: CASSADRGTEAFF. The CDR3 DNA sequence: TGCGCCAGCAGCGCCGACAGGGGCACTGAAGCTTTCTTT. The V call is TRBV5-1, the J call TRBJ1-1, with 8 bases matching TRBD1. The length of the CDR3 is 13 residues. V lost 4 bases to trimming and J lost 4 bases; unmatched junction nucleotides: 3. The germline V gene encodes CDR1 SGHRS and CDR2 YFSETQ.

This clone was observed a handful of times. The chain uses TRBV10-1 and TRBJ1-5; D unclear. Trimming took off 5 bases at V and 8 bases at J, with 16 bases between the two ends. Germline loops: CDR1 WNHNN, CDR2 SYGVQD (reference sequence). The CDR3 covers 14 residues. CDR3 bases: TGCGCCAGCAGTCCGACGGGTCCCGGGGAGCCCCAGCATTTT. Protein product: CASSPTGPGEPQHF.

The chain is built from TRBV4-3 and TRBJ2-5; D may be TRBD1 (6 bases). V lost 10 bases and J lost 1, with 10 bases in between. The CDR3 totals 12 residues. The V gene's germline CDR1 is LGHNA and CDR2 YSLEER. The CDR3 here is CANTGFQETQYF. In nucleotides, the CDR3 is TGCGCCAACACAGGGTTCCAAGAGACCCAGTACTTC.

The chain couples TRBV6-1 to TRBJ1-2, with TRBD1 matching 8 bases. The length of the CDR3 is 14 residues. Germline lookup yields CDR1 MNHNS and CDR2 SASEGT. V gave up 7 bases and J gave up 5 bases; unmatched junction bases: 9. CDR3 amino acids: CASTTGQGGYGYTF. In DNA form, the CDR3 reads TGTGCCAGCACCACCGGACAGGGTGGATATGGCTACACCTTC.